This TCR beta chain was captured in a study of monozygotic twins with inflammatory bowel disease. Study findings and constraints: Especially with disease activity, IBD patients had fewer clonotypes in common with others than healthy twins did.

One entry per CDR3 protein, without DNA, is what TCRdb gives after re-calling the 5' RACE reads. Recorded for this sample: about 420,000 distinct CDR3 sequences. Blood was drawn at about 2.4 ml per donor. Germline V gives CDR1 SEHNR, CDR2 FQNEAQ (reference sequence). CDR3 length: 14 residues. Points on this clonotype: The antigen remains unidentified.

This TCR was sampled from a human donor with ulcerative colitis or Crohn's disease, or a healthy co-twin of an affected twin (not recorded which). V is TRBV7-9 and J is TRBJ2-5; without DNA, the TCRdb call of TRBD2 cannot be checked. Source material: blood. CDR3 amino acids: CASSLGLAQETQYF.